This TCR beta chain stems from a study of cytomegalovirus exposure and HLA in healthy donors. CDR1 is SNHLY, CDR2 FYNNEI, per germline. The V end was cut by 7 bases, the J end by 2 bases, with 11 bases between. The CDR3 runs 13 residues. Primers for the PCR totalled 60 Vbeta and 13 Jbeta. Method: immunoSEQ multiplex PCR; TCRdb's copy keeps in-frame clones and lacks some. The sample has 150,000 to 200,000 clones; approximately 83% are singletons. The sample taken for sequencing was PBMCs. The chain carries TRBV2 and TRBJ2-5; no clear D. The receptor's source is a male donor in good health and CMV-seronegative. CDR3 coding DNA: TGTGCCAGCATCAGAGGCGCTCAAGAGACCCAGTACTTC. This sequence encodes CASIRGAQETQYF.